The 21 T cell receptor beta chains below come from one sample, sequenced in a study of PD-L1 blockade in urothelial cancer. The time point: pretreatment peripheral blood. Sequencing used immunoSEQ multiplex PCR; TCRdb keeps in-frame clones, though not all of them. The sample lists 70,000 to 95,000 clones, around 90% occurring once. The input for sequencing was PBMCs, taken around atezolizumab (anti-PD-L1) treatment. The receptor source for this set is an elderly woman with urothelial cancer.

This chain joins TRBV23-1 and TRBJ2-3; the D gene is possibly TRBD1 (6 bases). TRBV23-1 is given ORF status, its function remaining uncertain. This CDR3 is 15 amino acids long. Trimming shortened V by 7 bases and J by 0 bases, and 14 bases separated the two germline ends. This CDR3 is CASNITGPSTDTQYF. The CDR3 bases are TGCGCCAGCAATATCACAGGGCCTAGCACAGATACGCAGTATTTT.

The chain carries TRBV19 and TRBJ2-1, with 9 bases aligning to TRBD2. Germline V gives CDR1 LNHDA, CDR2 SQIVND (reference sequence). Trimming removed 3 bases from V and 9 bases from J; junction bases left unmatched: 12. This CDR3 is 16 amino acids long. CDR3 coding DNA: TGTGCCAGTAGTATTTTTAGGCGGGAGGGCCTACTTGAGCAGTTCTTC. Encoded protein: CASSIFRREGLLEQFF.

V usage is TRBV11-2 and J usage is TRBJ1-2, with D uncertain. The CDR3 is 16 amino acids. CDR1 SGHAT and CDR2 FQNNGV come from the germline V gene. Trimming took off 3 bases at V and 7 bases at J, with 21 bases between the two ends. This CDR3 reads CASSFDRQLSSGGYTF. DNA of the CDR3: TGTGCCAGCAGCTTCGATCGGCAACTGTCTTCAGGTGGCTACACCTTC.

This chain joins TRBV29-1 and TRBJ2-1; 7 bases fit TRBD2. V dropped 7 bases and J dropped 6; count of bases not matched to a gene: 15. CDR1 and CDR2 (germline): SQVTM, ANQGSEA. CDR3 length: 15 amino acids. CDR3 coding DNA: TGCAGCGCTCCCCTCGGGGCGGGAGTGGGCAATGAGCAGTTCTTC. It codes for CSAPLGAGVGNEQFF.

This clone appeared a single time. This rearrangement joins TRBV2 to TRBJ2-1; possible D gene TRBD1, 5 bases. With 7 bases removed from V and 13 bases from J, the gap between germline ends came to 20 bases. CDR1 is SNHLY, CDR2 FYNNEI, per germline. This CDR3 region has 13 residues. The CDR3 reads CASTGNPQGVQFF. The CDR3 coding sequence is TGTGCCAGCACCGGAAACCCTCAGGGTGTTCAGTTCTTC.

This clone was recorded only once. J is TRBJ1-2 and V is TRBV5-5, with D hard to call. V was clipped by 2 bases and J by 8 bases, with 10 bases between them. CDR1 and CDR2 from the germline V gene are SGHKS and YYEKEE (reference sequence). The CDR3 contains 12 residues. The CDR3 region is CASSFGPGGYTF. CDR3 DNA sequence: TGTGCCAGCAGCTTCGGCCCGGGAGGCTACACCTTC.

The chain has TRBV5-4 and TRBJ2-3; TRBD2 aligns across 8 bases. Germline CDR1 is SGHNT and CDR2 is YYREEE (reference sequence). Trimming cost V 0 bases and J 2 bases; bases outside gene matches: 2. This CDR3 spans 15 amino acids. CDR3 protein: CASSLGGLATDTQYF. CDR3 nucleotides: TGTGCCAGCAGCTTGGGCGGACTAGCCACAGATACGCAGTATTTT.

This chain joins TRBV11-2 and TRBJ2-3, with 8 bases lining up with TRBD2. The V segment lost 1 base and the J segment 4 bases; nucleotides outside the gene matches: 7. The CDR3 covers 16 residues. Germline CDR1 and CDR2: SGHAT and FQNNGV. CDR3 bases: TGTGCCAGCAGCTTAGTCTCTACGGGAGGGCCAGATACGCAGTATTTT. Encoded protein: CASSLVSTGGPDTQYF.

The V and J genes are TRBV5-4 and TRBJ2-7, with D possibly matching TRBD2 (7 bases). V shed 6 bases and J shed 2 bases, with 15 bases lying between them. Germline V gene sequence: CDR1 SGHNT, CDR2 YYREEE (reference sequence). The CDR3 runs 14 residues. In DNA form, the CDR3 reads TGTGCCAGCATGCGGGGAGGGGGGCCCTACGAGCAGTACTTC. Translating gives CASMRGGGPYEQYF.

The chain combines TRBV7-9 with TRBJ2-3; 9 bases map to TRBD1. Germline lookup yields CDR1 SEHNR and CDR2 FQNEAQ (reference sequence). The V and J ends lost 5 bases and 1 base, in that order; junction bases with no gene match: 7. The CDR3 contains 16 residues. This CDR3 reads CASSVPGQGGTDTQYF. Written as DNA, the CDR3 is TGTGCCAGCAGCGTTCCGGGACAGGGCGGCACAGATACGCAGTATTTT.

This chain joins TRBV11-2 and TRBJ1-1; D unclear. Germline V gives CDR1 SGHAT, CDR2 FQNNGV. The CDR3 is made up of 13 amino acids. V was cut by 3 bases and J by 1 base, with 6 bases left in between. The DNA for the CDR3 is TGTGCCAGCAGCTTGGAGTCGAACACTGAAGCTTTCTTT. This sequence encodes CASSLESNTEAFF.

The V call is TRBV14, the J call TRBJ2-1; the match to TRBD2 covers 10 bases. The CDR3 sequence is 16 residues long. In germline, CDR1 is SGHDN, CDR2 FVKESK. Trimming at V came to 1 base and at J to 9 bases, leaving 9 bases not matched to a gene. The CDR3 protein is CASSQVLGLAGVEQFF. The CDR3 DNA follows: TGTGCCAGCAGCCAAGTTCTAGGCCTAGCGGGAGTTGAGCAGTTCTTC.

V usage is TRBV2 and J usage is TRBJ1-1, with unresolved D. This CDR3 has 14 residues. Trimming pared 4 bases from V and 5 bases from J, leaving 14 bases between. Germline V gene lookup returns CDR1 SNHLY and CDR2 FYNNEI. CDR3 residues: CASSAWAEVTEAFF. The CDR3 nucleotides read TGTGCCAGCAGTGCCTGGGCGGAGGTGACTGAAGCTTTCTTT.

The chain links TRBV15 to TRBJ2-1, with D maybe TRBD2 (6 bases). Germline V gene data show CDR1 as LNHNV and CDR2 as YYDKDF (reference sequence). V shed 6 bases and J shed 6 bases, with 12 bases lying between them. The CDR3 has 13 amino acids. The CDR3 is CATRVPSVNEQFF. The CDR3 DNA follows: TGTGCCACCAGGGTGCCTAGCGTCAATGAGCAGTTCTTC.

This rearrangement joins TRBV2 to TRBJ2-1; D may be TRBD1 (7 bases). The V end was cut by 2 bases, the J end by 7 bases, with 12 bases between. Germline-derived CDR1 and CDR2 are SNHLY and FYNNEI. This CDR3 region has 14 residues. CDR3 nucleotides: TGTGCCAGCAGTGAACAGGGGGGTTTGAATGAGCAGTTCTTC. Protein product: CASSEQGGLNEQFF.

This clone was seen a handful of times. V gene TRBV10-3 combines with J gene TRBJ2-2, with a tentative D call TRBD1 (5 bases). Germline V CDR1 and CDR2: ENHRY, SYGVKD. V lost 6 bases to trimming and J lost 7 bases, with 12 bases between them. The length of the CDR3 is 13 residues. The CDR3: CAIRSGIGGELFF. The CDR3 DNA sequence: TGTGCCATCAGATCAGGGATCGGCGGGGAGCTGTTTTTT.

This clone is a singleton in its sample. Other DNA sequences from this sample encode an identical CDR3 as well. This chain links TRBV19 with TRBJ1-1, with D possibly being TRBD1 (5 bases). There are 13 residues in the CDR3. Trimming took off 4 bases at V and 1 base at J, with 7 bases between the two ends. Germline V gene sequence: CDR1 LNHDA, CDR2 SQIVND (reference sequence). The CDR3 loop is CASSTTGNTEAFF. CDR3 nucleotides: TGTGCCAGTAGTACCACAGGGAACACTGAAGCTTTCTTT.

This chain connects TRBV7-8 to TRBJ1-1, with D possibly being TRBD1 (5 bases). This CDR3 is built from 14 residues. Looked up from germline, CDR1 is SGHVS and CDR2 is FQNEAQ. The V and J ends lost 2 bases and 2 bases respectively, with 9 bases between them. CDR3 loop: CASSLKGSNTEAFF. The CDR3 bases are TGTGCCAGCAGCTTAAAGGGGTCAAACACTGAAGCTTTCTTT.

The gene calls are TRBV7-3 and TRBJ2-3, with D possibly TRBD2 on 6 matching bases. The CDR3 spans 17 residues. Trimming removed 1 base at V and 2 bases at J, with 16 bases between. Germline CDR1 and CDR2: SGHTA and FQGTGA. The CDR3 is CASSLRAGPEVTDTQYF. CDR3 coding DNA: TGTGCCAGCAGCTTAAGGGCGGGGCCGGAGGTCACAGATACGCAGTATTTT.

The chain links TRBV9 to TRBJ2-1, with a tentative D call TRBD2 (5 bases). The CDR3 sequence is 14 residues long. The germline V gene has CDR1 SGDLS and CDR2 YYNGEE. Trimming took 7 bases from V and 0 from J, leaving 11 bases between them. The CDR3 reads CASSRDSSYNEQFF. The CDR3 nucleotides are TGTGCCAGCTCCCGGGATAGCTCCTACAATGAGCAGTTCTTC. Supplemented by reference TRBV9 and TRBJ2-1, the full variable domain reads DSGVTQTPKHLITATGQRVTLRCSPRSGDLSVYWYQQSLDQGLQFLIQYYNGEERAKGNILERFSAQQFPDLHSELNLSSLELGDSALYFCASSRDSSYNEQFFGPGTRLTVL.

CDR3 bases: TGTGCCAGCAGTGGAGGCGGGAGGGGCACCGGGGAGCTGTTTTTT. This translates into CASSGGGRGTGELFF. The chain joins TRBV25-1 to TRBJ2-2; 9 positions match TRBD2. The CDR3 consists of 15 residues. Trimming at V came to 4 bases and at J to 4 bases, leaving 4 bases not matched to a gene. The germline CDR1 and CDR2 sequences are MGHDK and SYGVNS. Complete variable domain (other parts from reference TRBV25-1 and TRBJ2-2): EADIYQTPRYLVIGTGKKITLECSQTMGHDKMYWYQQDPGMELHLIHYSYGVNSTEKGDLSSESTVSRIRTEHFPLTLESARPSHTSQYLCASSGGGRGTGELFFGEGSRLTVL.